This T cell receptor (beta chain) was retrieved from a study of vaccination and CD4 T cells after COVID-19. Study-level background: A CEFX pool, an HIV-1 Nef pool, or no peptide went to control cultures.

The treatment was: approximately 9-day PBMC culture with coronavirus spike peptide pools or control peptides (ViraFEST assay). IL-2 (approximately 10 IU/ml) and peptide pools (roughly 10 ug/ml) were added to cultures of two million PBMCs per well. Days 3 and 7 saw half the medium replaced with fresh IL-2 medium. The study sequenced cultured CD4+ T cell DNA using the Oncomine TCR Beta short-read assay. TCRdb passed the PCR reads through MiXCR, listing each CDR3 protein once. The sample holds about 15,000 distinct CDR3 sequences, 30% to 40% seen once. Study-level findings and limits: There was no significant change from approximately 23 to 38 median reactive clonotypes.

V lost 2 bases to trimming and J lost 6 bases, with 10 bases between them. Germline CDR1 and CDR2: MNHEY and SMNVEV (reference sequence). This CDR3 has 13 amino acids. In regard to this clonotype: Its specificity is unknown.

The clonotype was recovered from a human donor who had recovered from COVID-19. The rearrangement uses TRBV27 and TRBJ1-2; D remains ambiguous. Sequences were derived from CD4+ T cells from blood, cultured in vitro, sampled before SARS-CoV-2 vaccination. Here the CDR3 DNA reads TGTGCCAGCAGTTTACGGGCCGGCCATGGCTACACCTTC. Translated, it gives CASSLRAGHGYTF.